This TCR beta chain was recovered during a study of beta chain features in type 1 diabetes. Study-level background: In age, gender and cell yields, patients were similar to healthy donors.

A heparinised blood draw that averaged about 120 mL was obtained once from each donor. Via the markers CD45RO/CCR7/CD25/CD127/CD95/CD27, stem cell-like memory, regulatory, central memory and naive CD4+ cells were sorted. Concerning this clone itself: Its cognate antigen is unknown.

Germline V gene data show CDR1 as MNHEY and CDR2 as SVGAGI. The CDR3 runs 15 residues. V lost 9 bases, J lost 6 bases, and 24 bases lay in between. Overall study findings and caveats: The naive, central memory and Treg TCRB repertoires looked more alike in patients than they did in healthy donors.

What was sequenced were expressed TCRB transcripts, since all of the isolated RNA had been reverse transcribed. Profiled with immunoSEQ multiplex PCR; TCRdb holds only in-frame clones, not every one. The table includes around 180,000 clones, about 13% detected once. This sequence joins TRBV6-5 and TRBJ2-7; D is possibly TRBD2 (6 bases). The receptor's source is a woman younger than 35 in good health. Sequencing was done on a sample of central memory CD4+ T cells from blood. The CDR3 region has the DNA TGTGCCAGTCTCCCGCCCGGTGGAGGGAGGACCGAGCAGTACTTC. Its protein product is CASLPPGGGRTEQYF.